This TCR beta chain emerged from a study of Graves' ophthalmopathy and Graves' hyperthyroidism. The authors amplified TCR beta CDR3 regions, and they did so from RNA transcripts for repertoire sequencing. The first round was an RT-PCR with HTBI primers, and the second round was a multiplex PCR. TCRdb re-called the multiplex PCR reads with MiXCR, one entry per CDR3 protein. The table shows 680,000 or so distinct CDR3 sequences, with about 24% occurring only once. To note about this clonotype: A read error may account for a junction end that differs from germline.

The CDR3 length is 15 residues. Germline CDR1 is SGHAT and CDR2 is FQNNGV. Sequenced input: peripheral blood. The sequence came from a woman under 30 with stable Graves' hyperthyroidism. Some clones in this sample may be carry-over from other donors' samples. The V gene is TRBV11-2, the J gene TRBJ1-1; D remains unclear. In DNA, the CDR3 is TGTGCCAGCAGCTTATACCCGGAGATGAACACTGAAGCTTGCTTT. Translating gives CASSLYPEMNTEACF.